This T cell receptor (beta chain) was profiled in a study of Tregs in tolerant kidney transplant recipients. J was trimmed by 6 bases and V by 3 bases; bases with no gene match: 6. The CDR3 covers 15 residues. The germline gives CDR1 SGHNT, CDR2 YENEEA. Measured with immunoSEQ multiplex PCR; TCRdb has only the in-frame clones, and not every one. The sample lists approximately 90,000 clones, roughly 93% occurring once. Mixed chimerism was transient after nonmyeloablative marrow transplants from related graft donors. CD4+CD25+CD127- Tregs, CD4+CD25- non-Tregs, CD4 and CD8 cells were sorted. This clone was counted a single time.

Here the sequenced sample was CD4+ T cells from blood (PBMCs), taken 12 months after the transplant. The chain carries TRBV11-3 and TRBJ2-1, with 9 positions matching TRBD2. The clonotype comes from a human patient who received a combined kidney and bone marrow transplant. Some of these T cells may belong to the graft donor. CDR3 loop: CASSFGIAGANEQFF. The CDR3 region has the DNA TGTGCCAGCAGCTTCGGAATAGCGGGAGCCAATGAGCAGTTCTTC.